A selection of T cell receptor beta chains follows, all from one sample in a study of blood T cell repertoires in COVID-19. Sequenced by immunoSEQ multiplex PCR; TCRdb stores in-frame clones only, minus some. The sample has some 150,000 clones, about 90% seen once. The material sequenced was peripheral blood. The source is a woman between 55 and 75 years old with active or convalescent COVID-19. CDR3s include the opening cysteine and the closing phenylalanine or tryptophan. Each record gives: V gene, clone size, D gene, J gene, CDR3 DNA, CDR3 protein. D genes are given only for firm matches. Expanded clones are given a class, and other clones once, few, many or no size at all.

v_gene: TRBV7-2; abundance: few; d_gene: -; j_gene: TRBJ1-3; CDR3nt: TGTGCCAGCAGCTCCCTCTTCGAGGCTTCCTCTGGAAACACCATATATTTT; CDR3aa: CASSSLFEASSGNTIYF
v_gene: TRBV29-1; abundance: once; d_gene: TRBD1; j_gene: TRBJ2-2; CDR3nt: TGCAGCGTTTCTACAGGGGACACCGGGGAGCTGTTTTTT; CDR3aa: CSVSTGDTGELFF
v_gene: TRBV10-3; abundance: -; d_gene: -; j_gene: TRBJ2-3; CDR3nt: TGTGCCATCAGCTTAGGAGGGTCAGGGAACACAGATACGCAGTATTTT; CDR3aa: CAISLGGSGNTDTQYF
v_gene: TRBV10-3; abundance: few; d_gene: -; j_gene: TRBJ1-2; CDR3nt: TGTGCCATCAGTGATCCCCGAGGTAACTATGGCTACACCTTC; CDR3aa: CAISDPRGNYGYTF
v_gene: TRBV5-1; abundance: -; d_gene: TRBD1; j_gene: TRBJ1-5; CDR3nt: TGCGCCAGCAGTATCCCGGGACAGGGGCCTAATAGCAATCAGCCCCAGCATTTT; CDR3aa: CASSIPGQGPNSNQPQHF
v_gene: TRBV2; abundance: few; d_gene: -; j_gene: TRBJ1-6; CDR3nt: TGTGCCACCAGCGAGGAGGGCCGGAATAATTCACCCCTCCACTTT; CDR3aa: CATSEEGRNNSPLHF
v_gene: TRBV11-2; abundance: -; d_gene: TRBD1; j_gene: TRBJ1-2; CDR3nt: TGTGCCAGCAGGGGACAGTCCTATGGCTACACCTTC; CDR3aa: CASRGQSYGYTF
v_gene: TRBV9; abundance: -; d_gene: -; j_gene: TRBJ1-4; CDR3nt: TGTGCCAGCAGCGTAGGGGCCTCGGGATCAACTAATGAAAAACTGTTTTTT; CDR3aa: CASSVGASGSTNEKLFF
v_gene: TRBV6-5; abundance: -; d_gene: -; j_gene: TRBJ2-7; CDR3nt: TGTGCCAGCAGTTACTCGTCTCCAGGGTTGTCCTACGAGCAGTACTTC; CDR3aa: CASSYSSPGLSYEQYF
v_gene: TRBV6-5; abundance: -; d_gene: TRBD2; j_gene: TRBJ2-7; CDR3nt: TGTGCCAGCAGTTACTCAGGCGGGGGGATCTCCTACGAGCAGTACTTC; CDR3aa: CASSYSGGGISYEQYF
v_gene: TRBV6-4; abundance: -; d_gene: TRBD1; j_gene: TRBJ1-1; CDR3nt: TGTGCCAGCAGTGACACCGGACAGGACACTGAAGCTTTCTTT; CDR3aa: CASSDTGQDTEAFF
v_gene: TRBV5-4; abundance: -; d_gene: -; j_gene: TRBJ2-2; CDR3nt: TGTGCCAGCAGCTCCAGGGTCGCCGGGGAGCTGTTTTTT; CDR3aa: CASSSRVAGELFF
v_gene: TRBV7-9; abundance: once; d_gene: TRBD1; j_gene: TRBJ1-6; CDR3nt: TGTGCCAGCAGCTCCCAAGGGACAGGGGATTCACCCCTCCACTTT; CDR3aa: CASSSQGTGDSPLHF
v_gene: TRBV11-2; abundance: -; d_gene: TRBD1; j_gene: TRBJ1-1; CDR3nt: TGTGCCAGCAGTACAGGGGCGAACACTGAAGCTTTCTTT; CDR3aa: CASSTGANTEAFF
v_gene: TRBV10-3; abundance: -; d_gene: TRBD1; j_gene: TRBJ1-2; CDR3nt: TGTGCCATCAGCGGACAGGAAGGCTACACCTTC; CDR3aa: CAISGQEGYTF
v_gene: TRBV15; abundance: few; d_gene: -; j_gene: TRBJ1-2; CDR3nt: TGTGCCACCAGCACTTTGTCGGGGAACCGGTATGGCTACACCTTC; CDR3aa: CATSTLSGNRYGYTF
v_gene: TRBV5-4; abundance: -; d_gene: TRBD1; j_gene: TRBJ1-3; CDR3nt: TGTGCCAGCAGCTGGGGACAGGGGTTTTCTGGAAACACCATATATTTT; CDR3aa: CASSWGQGFSGNTIYF
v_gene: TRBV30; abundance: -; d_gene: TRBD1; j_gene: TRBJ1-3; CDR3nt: TGTGCCTGGAATAATCCGGGACAGGGAAACACCATATATTTT; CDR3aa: CAWNNPGQGNTIYF
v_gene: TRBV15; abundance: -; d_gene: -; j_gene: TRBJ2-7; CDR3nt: TGTGCCACCAGCAGTACTCCCCGATGGGGGCCAACCTACGAGCAGTACTTC; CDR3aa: CATSSTPRWGPTYEQYF
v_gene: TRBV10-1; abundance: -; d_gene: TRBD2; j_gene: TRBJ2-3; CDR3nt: TGCGCCAGCAGTGAGTCGATTCCGGGGGGGCCGGTAGATACGCAGTATTTT; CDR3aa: CASSESIPGGPVDTQYF
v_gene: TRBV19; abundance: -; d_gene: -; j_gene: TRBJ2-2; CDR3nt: TGTGCCAGTAGTGTCGTACAGGGTTCCGGGGAGCTGTTTTTT; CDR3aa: CASSVVQGSGELFF
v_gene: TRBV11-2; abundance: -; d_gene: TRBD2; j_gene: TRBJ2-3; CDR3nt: TGTGCCAGCAGCTCCCAAGCTAGCGGGGGGACCACAGATACGCAGTATTTT; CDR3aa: CASSSQASGGTTDTQYF
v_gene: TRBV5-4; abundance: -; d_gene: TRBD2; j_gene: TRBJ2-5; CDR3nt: TGTGCCAGCAGCCAAGGACTAGCGGTTGAAGAGACCCAGTACTTC; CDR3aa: CASSQGLAVEETQYF
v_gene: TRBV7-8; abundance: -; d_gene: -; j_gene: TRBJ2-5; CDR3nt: TGTGCCAGCAGCTTAGTGGGGGGTTCGGTAGAGACCCAGTACTTC; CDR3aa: CASSLVGGSVETQYF
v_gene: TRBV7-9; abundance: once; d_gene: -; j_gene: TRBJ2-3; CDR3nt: TGTGCCAGCAGCTTATGGGCAGGGAGGTGGACAGATACGCAGTATTTT; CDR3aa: CASSLWAGRWTDTQYF
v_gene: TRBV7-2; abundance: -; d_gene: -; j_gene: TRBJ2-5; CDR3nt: TGTGCCAGCAGCTCAACACTAGTACCCCAAGAGACCCAGTACTTC; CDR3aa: CASSSTLVPQETQYF
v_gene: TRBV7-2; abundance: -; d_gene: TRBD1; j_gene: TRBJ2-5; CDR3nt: TGTGCCAGCAGCTTGGGACAGGGAGAGACCCAGTACTTC; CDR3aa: CASSLGQGETQYF
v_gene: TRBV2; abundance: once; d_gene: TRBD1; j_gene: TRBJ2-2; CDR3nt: TGTGCCAGCAAGTGGACAGGGGGCGGCGGGGAGCTGTTTTTT; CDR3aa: CASKWTGGGGELFF
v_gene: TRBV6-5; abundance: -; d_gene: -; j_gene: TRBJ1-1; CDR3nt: TGTGCCAGCAGCCCCTGGGGCAGGGGAAACACTGAAGCTTTCTTT; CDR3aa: CASSPWGRGNTEAFF
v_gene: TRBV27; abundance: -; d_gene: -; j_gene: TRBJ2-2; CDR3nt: TGTGCCAGCAGCCGAGGCCACGGACATAACACCGGGGAGCTGTTTTTT; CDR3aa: CASSRGHGHNTGELFF
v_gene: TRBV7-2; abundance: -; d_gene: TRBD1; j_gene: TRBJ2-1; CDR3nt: TGTGCCAGCAGCGCAGGACAGGGGGTTAATGAGCAGTTCTTC; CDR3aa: CASSAGQGVNEQFF
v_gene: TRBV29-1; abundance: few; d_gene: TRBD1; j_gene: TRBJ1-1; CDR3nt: TGCAGCACTCGACAGGGAACCACTGAAGCTTTCTTT; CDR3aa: CSTRQGTTEAFF
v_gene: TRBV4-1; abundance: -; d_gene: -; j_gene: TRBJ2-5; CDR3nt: TGCGCCAGCAGCCAAGGCGGAGGGCTCTTAGAGACCCAGTACTTC; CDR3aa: CASSQGGGLLETQYF
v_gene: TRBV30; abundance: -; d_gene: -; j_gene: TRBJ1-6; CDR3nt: TGTGCCTGGAGTGTGAGTCCATCACCCCTCCACTTT; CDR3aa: CAWSVSPSPLHF
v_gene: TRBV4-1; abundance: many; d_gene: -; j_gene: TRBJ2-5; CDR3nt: TGCGCCAGCAGCCATGCAGTAGCTGGGGAGACCCAGTACTTC; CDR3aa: CASSHAVAGETQYF
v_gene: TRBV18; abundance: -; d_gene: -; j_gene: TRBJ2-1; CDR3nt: TGTGCCAGCTCACCACGCAGCGGGTGGAATTACAATGAGCAGTTCTTC; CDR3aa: CASSPRSGWNYNEQFF
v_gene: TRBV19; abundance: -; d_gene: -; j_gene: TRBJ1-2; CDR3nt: TGTGCCAGTAGTATTGGTCAGGGTAACTATGGCTACACCTTC; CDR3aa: CASSIGQGNYGYTF
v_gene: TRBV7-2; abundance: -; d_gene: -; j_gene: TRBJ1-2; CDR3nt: TGTGCCAGCAGCCCATCCCCGGGGGTAACCGGTGGCTACACCTTC; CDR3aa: CASSPSPGVTGGYTF
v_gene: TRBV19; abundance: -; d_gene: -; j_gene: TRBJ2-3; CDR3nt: TGTGCCAGTAGCTCGCGGATCACAGATACGCAGTATTTT; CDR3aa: CASSSRITDTQYF
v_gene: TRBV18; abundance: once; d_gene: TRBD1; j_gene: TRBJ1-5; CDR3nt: TGTGCCAGCTCAGCGACAGGGAATAGCAATCAGCCCCAGCATTTT; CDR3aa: CASSATGNSNQPQHF
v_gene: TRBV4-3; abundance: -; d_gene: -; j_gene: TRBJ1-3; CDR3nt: TGCGCCAGCAGCCTTACCGGGGGGGAGACTGGAAACACCATATATTTT; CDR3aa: CASSLTGGETGNTIYF
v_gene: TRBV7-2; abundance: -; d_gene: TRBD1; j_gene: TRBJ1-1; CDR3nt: TGTGCCAGCAGCTTGATGGACAGGGGCGCTTTCTTT; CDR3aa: CASSLMDRGAFF
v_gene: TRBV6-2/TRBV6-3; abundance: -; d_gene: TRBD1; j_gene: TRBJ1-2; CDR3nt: TGTGCCAGCAGTTATTTGAACAGGGGGCACGGCTACACCTTC; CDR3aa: CASSYLNRGHGYTF
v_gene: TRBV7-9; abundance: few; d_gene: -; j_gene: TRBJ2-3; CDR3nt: TGTGCCAGCAGCTCCGGGGGTCCGCAGTATTTT; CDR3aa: CASSSGGPQYF
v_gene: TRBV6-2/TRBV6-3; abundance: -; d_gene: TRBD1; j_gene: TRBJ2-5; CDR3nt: TGTGCCAGCAGTTACAATCTTCTTTCAGGCAGGGGGCGAAGTGAGACCCAGTACTTC; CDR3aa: CASSYNLLSGRGRSETQYF
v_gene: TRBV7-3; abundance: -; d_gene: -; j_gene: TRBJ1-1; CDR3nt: TGTGCCAGCAGCCCTCGAGGTGGGGCGCCCACTGAAGCTTTCTTT; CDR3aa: CASSPRGGAPTEAFF
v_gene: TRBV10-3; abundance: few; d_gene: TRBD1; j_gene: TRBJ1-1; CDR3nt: TGTGCCATCCTCAATGATAACAGGGGGGAAGCTTTCTTT; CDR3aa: CAILNDNRGEAFF
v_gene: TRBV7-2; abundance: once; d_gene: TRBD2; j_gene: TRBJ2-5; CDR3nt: TGTGCCAGCAGCTTTCAGAGCGGGGGGGTTCTACAAGAGACCCAGTACTTC; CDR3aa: CASSFQSGGVLQETQYF
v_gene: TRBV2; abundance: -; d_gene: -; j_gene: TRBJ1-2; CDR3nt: TGTGCCAGCACCCCCACAGGTTATGGCTACACCTTC; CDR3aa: CASTPTGYGYTF
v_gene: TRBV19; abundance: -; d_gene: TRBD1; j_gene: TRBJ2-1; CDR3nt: TGTGCCAGTAGTACCCGGGACAGAATAAATGAGCAGTTCTTC; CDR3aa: CASSTRDRINEQFF